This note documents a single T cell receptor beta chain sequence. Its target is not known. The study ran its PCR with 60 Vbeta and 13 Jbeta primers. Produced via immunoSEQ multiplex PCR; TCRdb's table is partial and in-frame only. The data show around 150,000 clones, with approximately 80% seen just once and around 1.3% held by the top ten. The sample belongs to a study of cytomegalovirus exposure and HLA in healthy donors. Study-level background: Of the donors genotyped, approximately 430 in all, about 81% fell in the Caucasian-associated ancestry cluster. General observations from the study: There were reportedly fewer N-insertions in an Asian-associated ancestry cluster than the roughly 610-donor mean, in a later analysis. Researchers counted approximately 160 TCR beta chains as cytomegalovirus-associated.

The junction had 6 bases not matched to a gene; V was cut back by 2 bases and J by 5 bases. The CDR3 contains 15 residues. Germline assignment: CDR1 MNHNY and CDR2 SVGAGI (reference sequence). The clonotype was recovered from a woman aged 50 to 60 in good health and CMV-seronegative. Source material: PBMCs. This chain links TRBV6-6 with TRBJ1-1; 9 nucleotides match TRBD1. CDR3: CASSYPGTGKTEAFF. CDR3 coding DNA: TGTGCCAGCAGTTACCCGGGGACAGGGAAAACTGAAGCTTTCTTT.